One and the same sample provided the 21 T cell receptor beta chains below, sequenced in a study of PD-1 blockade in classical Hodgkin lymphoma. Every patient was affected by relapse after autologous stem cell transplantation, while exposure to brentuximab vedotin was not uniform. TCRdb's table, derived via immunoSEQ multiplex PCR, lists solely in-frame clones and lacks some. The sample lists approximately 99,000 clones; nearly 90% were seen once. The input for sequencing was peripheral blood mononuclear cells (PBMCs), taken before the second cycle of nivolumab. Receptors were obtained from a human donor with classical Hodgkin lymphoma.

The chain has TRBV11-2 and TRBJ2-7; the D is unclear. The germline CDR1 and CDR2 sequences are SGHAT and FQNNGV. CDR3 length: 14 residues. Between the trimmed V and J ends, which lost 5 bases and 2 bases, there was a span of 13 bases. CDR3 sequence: CASSLADGTYEQYF. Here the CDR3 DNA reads TGTGCCAGCAGCCTCGCCGACGGTACCTACGAGCAGTACTTC.

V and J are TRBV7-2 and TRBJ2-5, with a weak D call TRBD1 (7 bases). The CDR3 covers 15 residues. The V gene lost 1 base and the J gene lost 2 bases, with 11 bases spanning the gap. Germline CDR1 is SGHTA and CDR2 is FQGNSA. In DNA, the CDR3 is TGTGCCAGCAGCTTAGACAGGGGACTTCAAGAGACCCAGTACTTC. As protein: CASSLDRGLQETQYF. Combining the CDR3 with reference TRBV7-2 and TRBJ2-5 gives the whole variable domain GAGVSQSPSNKVTEKGKDVELRCDPISGHTALYWYRQSLGQGLEFLIYFQGNSAPDKSGLPSDRFSAERTGGSVSTLTIQRTQQEDSAVYLCASSLDRGLQETQYFGPGTRLLVL.

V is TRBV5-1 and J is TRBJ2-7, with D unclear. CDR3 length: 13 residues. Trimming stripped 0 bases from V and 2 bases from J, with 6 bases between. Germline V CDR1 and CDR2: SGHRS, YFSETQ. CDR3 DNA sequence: TGCGCCAGCAGCTTGGACCCCGCCTACGAGCAGTACTTC. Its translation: CASSLDPAYEQYF.

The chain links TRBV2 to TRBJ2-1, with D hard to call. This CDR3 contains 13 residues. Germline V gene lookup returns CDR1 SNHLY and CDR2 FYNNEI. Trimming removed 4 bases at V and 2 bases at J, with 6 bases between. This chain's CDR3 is CASSAYPYNEQFF. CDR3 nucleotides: TGTGCCAGCAGTGCATATCCCTACAATGAGCAGTTCTTC.

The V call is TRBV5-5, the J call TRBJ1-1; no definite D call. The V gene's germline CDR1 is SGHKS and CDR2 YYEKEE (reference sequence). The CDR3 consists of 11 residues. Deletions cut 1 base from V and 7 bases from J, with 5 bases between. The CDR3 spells CASSLRSEAFF. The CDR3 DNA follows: TGTGCCAGCAGCTTGCGGAGTGAAGCTTTCTTT.

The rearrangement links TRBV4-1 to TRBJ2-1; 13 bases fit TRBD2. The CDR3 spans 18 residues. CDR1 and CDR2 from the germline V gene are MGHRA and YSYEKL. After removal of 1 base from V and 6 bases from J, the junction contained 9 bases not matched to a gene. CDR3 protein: CASSQAVLAGGPFNEQFF. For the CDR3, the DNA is TGCGCCAGCAGCCAAGCTGTACTAGCGGGAGGGCCTTTCAATGAGCAGTTCTTC.

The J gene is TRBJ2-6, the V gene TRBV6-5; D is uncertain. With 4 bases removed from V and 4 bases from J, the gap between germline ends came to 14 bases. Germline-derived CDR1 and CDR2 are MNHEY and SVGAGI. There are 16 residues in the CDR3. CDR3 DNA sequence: TGTGCCAGCAGTTTGTCCATAGGCTCCGGGGCCAACGTCCTGACTTTC. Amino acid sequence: CASSLSIGSGANVLTF.

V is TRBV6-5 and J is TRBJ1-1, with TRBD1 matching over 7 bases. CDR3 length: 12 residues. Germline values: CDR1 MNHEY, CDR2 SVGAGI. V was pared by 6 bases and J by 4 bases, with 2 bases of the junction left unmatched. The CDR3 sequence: CASRNRGTEAFF. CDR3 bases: TGTGCCAGCAGGAACAGGGGCACTGAAGCTTTCTTT.

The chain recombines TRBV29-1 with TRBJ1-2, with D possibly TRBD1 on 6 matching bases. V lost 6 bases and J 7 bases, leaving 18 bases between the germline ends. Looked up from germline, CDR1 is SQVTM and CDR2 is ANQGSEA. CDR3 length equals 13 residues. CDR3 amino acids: CSVDTGKERGYTF. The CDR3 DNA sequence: TGCAGCGTGGACACAGGGAAGGAACGTGGCTACACCTTC.

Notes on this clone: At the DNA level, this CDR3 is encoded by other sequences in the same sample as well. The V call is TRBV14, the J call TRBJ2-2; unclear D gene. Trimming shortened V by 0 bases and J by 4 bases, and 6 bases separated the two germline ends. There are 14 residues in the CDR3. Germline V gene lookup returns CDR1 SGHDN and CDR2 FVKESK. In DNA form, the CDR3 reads TGTGCCAGCAGCCAAGACCTTATCACCGGGGAGCTGTTTTTT. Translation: CASSQDLITGELFF.

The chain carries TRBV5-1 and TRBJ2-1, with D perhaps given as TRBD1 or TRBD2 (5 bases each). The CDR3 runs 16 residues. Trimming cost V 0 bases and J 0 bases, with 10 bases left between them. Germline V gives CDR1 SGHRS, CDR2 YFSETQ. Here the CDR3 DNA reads TGCGCCAGCAGCTTGGGGGACGGAGACTCCTACAATGAGCAGTTCTTC. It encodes CASSLGDGDSYNEQFF.

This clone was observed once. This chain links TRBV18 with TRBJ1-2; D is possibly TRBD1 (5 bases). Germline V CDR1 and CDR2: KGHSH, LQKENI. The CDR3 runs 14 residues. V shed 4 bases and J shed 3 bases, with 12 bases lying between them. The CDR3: CASSRLGLDYGYTF. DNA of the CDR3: TGTGCCAGCTCACGATTGGGGCTGGACTATGGCTACACCTTC.

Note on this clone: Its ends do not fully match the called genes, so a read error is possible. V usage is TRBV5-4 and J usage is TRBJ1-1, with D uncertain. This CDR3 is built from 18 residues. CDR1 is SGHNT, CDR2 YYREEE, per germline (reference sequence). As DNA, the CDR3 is TGCGCCAGCAGCCAAGAAGATGGGCTTAGGGCGGTATACACTGAAGCTTTCTTT. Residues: CASSQEDGLRAVYTEAFF.

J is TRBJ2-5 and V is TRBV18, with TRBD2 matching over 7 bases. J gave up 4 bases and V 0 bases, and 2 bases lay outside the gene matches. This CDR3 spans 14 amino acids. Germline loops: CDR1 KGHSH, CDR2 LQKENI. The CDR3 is CASSPPTGGETQYF. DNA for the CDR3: TGTGCCAGCTCACCACCGACGGGGGGAGAGACCCAGTACTTC.

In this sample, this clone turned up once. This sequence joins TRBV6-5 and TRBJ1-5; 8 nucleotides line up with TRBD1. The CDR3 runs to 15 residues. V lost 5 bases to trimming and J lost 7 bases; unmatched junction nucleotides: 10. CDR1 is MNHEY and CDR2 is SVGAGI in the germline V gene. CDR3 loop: CASSQGQVYVQPQHF. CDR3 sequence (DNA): TGTGCCAGCAGTCAGGGACAGGTTTACGTCCAGCCCCAGCATTTT.

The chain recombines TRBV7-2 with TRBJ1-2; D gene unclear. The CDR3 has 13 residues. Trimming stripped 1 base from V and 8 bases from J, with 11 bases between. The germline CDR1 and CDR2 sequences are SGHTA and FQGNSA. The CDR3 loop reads CASSLDRLGGYTF. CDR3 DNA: TGTGCCAGCAGCTTAGATAGGCTTGGGGGCTACACCTTC.

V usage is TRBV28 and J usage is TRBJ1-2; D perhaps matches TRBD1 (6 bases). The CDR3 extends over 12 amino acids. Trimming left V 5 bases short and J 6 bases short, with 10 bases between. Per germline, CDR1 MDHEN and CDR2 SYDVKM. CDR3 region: CASSIQGHGYTF. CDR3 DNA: TGTGCCAGCAGTATACAGGGACATGGCTACACCTTC.

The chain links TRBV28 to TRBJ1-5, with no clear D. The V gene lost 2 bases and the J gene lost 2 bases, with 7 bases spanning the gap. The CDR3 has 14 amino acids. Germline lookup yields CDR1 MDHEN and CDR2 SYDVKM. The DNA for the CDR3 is TGTGCCAGCAGTTTAGGGAACGGCAATCAGCCCCAGCATTTT. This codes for CASSLGNGNQPQHF.

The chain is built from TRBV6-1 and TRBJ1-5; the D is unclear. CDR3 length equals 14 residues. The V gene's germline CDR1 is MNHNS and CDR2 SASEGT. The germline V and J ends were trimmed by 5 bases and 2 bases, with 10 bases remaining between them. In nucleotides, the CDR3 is TGTGCCAGCAGTTCCACGGCTGGCAATCAGCCCCAGCATTTT. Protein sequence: CASSSTAGNQPQHF.

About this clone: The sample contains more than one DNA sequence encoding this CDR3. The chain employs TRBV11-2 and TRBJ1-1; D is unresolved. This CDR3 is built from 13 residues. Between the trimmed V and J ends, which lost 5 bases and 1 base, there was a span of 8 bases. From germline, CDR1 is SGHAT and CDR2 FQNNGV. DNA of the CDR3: TGTGCCAGCAGCCTTAGGGAGAACACTGAAGCTTTCTTT. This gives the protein CASSLRENTEAFF.

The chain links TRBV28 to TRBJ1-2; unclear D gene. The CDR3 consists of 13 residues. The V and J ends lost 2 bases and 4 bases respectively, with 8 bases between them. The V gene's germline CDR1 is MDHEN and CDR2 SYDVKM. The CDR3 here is CASSLRGFYGYTF. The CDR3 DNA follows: TGTGCCAGCAGTTTAAGAGGGTTCTATGGCTACACCTTC.